The next 11 T cell receptor beta chains were all read from a single sample in a study of beta chain features in type 1 diabetes. The study reverse transcribed the entire isolated RNA, so it sequenced expressed TCRB transcripts. Sequenced by immunoSEQ multiplex PCR; TCRdb stores in-frame clones only, minus some. The sample has some 220,000 clones; roughly a tenth are singletons. Material: central memory CD4+ T cells from blood. These receptors were obtained from a man younger than 35 in good health.

This clone was seen more than once but under ten times. The gene calls are TRBV9 and TRBJ1-3; D gene ambiguous. Germline CDR1 SGDLS, CDR2 YYNGEE. Trimming removed 0 bases at V and 0 bases at J, with 7 bases between. This CDR3 spans 15 amino acids. DNA for the CDR3: TGTGCCAGCAGCGTAGAGGTCAGCTCTGGAAACACCATATATTTT. This sequence encodes CASSVEVSSGNTIYF.

This clone was observed a few times. The chain combines TRBV29-1 with TRBJ1-1; D gene uncertain. Germline lookup yields CDR1 SQVTM and CDR2 ANQGSEA. Between the trimmed V and J ends, which lost 3 bases and 2 bases, there was a span of 7 bases. The CDR3 is made up of 12 amino acids. For the CDR3, the DNA is TGCAGCGTTGATATGAGCAACACTGAAGCTTTCTTT. Its translation is CSVDMSNTEAFF.

In this sample, this clone turned up a few times. CDR3 region: CASGFGTPTDTQYF. DNA for the CDR3: TGTGCCAGCGGCTTTGGGACACCCACAGATACGCAGTATTTT. The V gene is TRBV19, the J gene TRBJ2-3; D possibly corresponds to TRBD1 (6 bases). Trimming took off 9 bases at V and 2 bases at J, with 15 bases between the two ends. The CDR3 contains 14 residues. CDR1 LNHDA and CDR2 SQIVND come from the germline V gene (reference sequence).

Notes on this clone: An end of the junction does not agree with germline; a read error may underlie this. This rearrangement joins TRBV5-4 to TRBJ2-2; no clear D. The germline CDR1 and CDR2 sequences are SGHNT and YYREEE (reference sequence). This CDR3 has 13 residues. The CDR3 DNA is TGCGCCAGCAGCCTTTTCATCGGCGGGGAGCTGTTTTTT. Amino acids: CASSLFIGGELFF.

The chain combines TRBV10-3 with TRBJ2-3; 9 positions match TRBD1. The CDR3 extends over 15 amino acids. Trimming cost V 3 bases and J 4 bases; bases outside gene matches: 5. Germline CDR1 ENHRY, CDR2 SYGVKD. The CDR3 spells CAISDRDRDADTQYF. The CDR3 nucleotides are TGTGCCATCAGTGACCGGGACAGGGATGCAGATACGCAGTATTTT.

This clone was seen only a few times. V usage is TRBV15 and J usage is TRBJ1-1, with a weak D call TRBD1 (6 bases). The CDR3 spans 19 residues. Trimming took 1 base from V and 0 from J, leaving 21 bases between them. CDR1 LNHNV and CDR2 YYDKDF come from the germline V gene (reference sequence). CDR3 sequence reads: CATSRAPRPRGGMNTEAFF. The CDR3 coding sequence is TGTGCCACCAGCAGAGCTCCCAGGCCTAGGGGGGGTATGAACACTGAAGCTTTCTTT.

This chain links TRBV27 with TRBJ1-3; possibly TRBD1 for D (5 bases). CDR3 size: 13 residues. V was shortened by 8 bases and J by 1 base, with 9 bases between the two germline ends. Germline-derived CDR1 and CDR2 are MNHEY and SMNVEV (reference sequence). CDR3: CASGTRSGNTIYF. In nucleotides, the CDR3 is TGTGCCAGCGGGACCAGATCTGGAAACACCATATATTTT.

A few counts support this clone. The genes are TRBV28 and TRBJ1-4; no reliable D call. With 8 bases removed from V and 0 bases from J, the gap between germline ends came to 10 bases. This CDR3 spans 14 amino acids. Germline-derived CDR1 and CDR2 are MDHEN and SYDVKM. In DNA, the CDR3 is TGTGCCAGCCGGGAGGGTTCAACTAATGAAAAACTGTTTTTT. Amino acid sequence: CASREGSTNEKLFF.

This clone was seen ten or more times. The chain recombines TRBV21-1 with TRBJ2-7; the D call TRBD1 from the table was never checked on the DNA. TRBV21-1 is a pseudogene. This CDR3 comprises 16 residues. DNA of the CDR3: TGTGCCAGCAGCACCAGGGGGGAGAACAGTTCCTACGAGCAGTACTTC. Protein sequence: CASSTRGENSSYEQYF.

The genes are TRBV5-1 and TRBJ2-2; D not certain. Trimming cost V 0 bases and J 1 base, with 7 bases left between them. This CDR3 comprises 15 residues. In germline, CDR1 is SGHRS, CDR2 YFSETQ. The CDR3 is CASSLVPLNTGELFF. In DNA, the CDR3 is TGCGCCAGCAGCTTGGTCCCGCTGAACACCGGGGAGCTGTTTTTT. Filled out from reference TRBV5-1 and TRBJ2-2, the complete variable domain reads KAGVTQTPRYLIKTRGQQVTLSCSPISGHRSVSWYQQTPGQGLQFLFEYFSETQRNKGNFPGRFSGRQFSNSRSEMNVSTLELGDSALYLCASSLVPLNTGELFFGEGSRLTVL.

The rearrangement links TRBV7-8 to TRBJ1-5; tentatively, D is TRBD1 (5 bases). The V gene lost 5 bases and the J gene lost 4 bases, with 9 bases spanning the gap. The CDR3 runs to 13 residues. CDR1 is SGHVS and CDR2 is FQNEAQ in the germline V gene. The CDR3 sequence is CASSTDRNQPQHF. DNA of the CDR3: TGTGCCAGCAGCACAGACAGAAATCAGCCCCAGCATTTT.